One T cell receptor (beta chain) is described in this entry. The CDR3 length is 13 residues. The table came from immunoSEQ multiplex PCR; TCRdb's copy has only in-frame clones and leaves some out. The profile shows about 5,900 clones, 80% to 90% of them singletons. The data were obtained in a study of ipilimumab plus nivolumab after autologous stem cell transplantation. This chain connects TRBV21-1 to TRBJ2-3; the table's D call, TRBD1, has no DNA check behind it. TRBV21-1 is a recognized pseudogene. Sequencing used PBMCs, obtained in a trial of ipilimumab plus nivolumab as post-transplant consolidation. This receptor was obtained from a female donor with multiple myeloma. The CDR3 region has the DNA TGTGCCAGAGACAGGGATTGCACAGATACGCAGTATTTT. This sequence encodes CARDRDCTDTQYF.